A single sample gave rise to the 9 T cell receptor beta chains below, sequenced in a study of CD8 T cells in ankylosing spondylitis (dated by TCRdb to 2016 to 2017). The receptor library was made with 5' RACE. The run used an Illumina HiSeq 2500. Using fastp at Q25 and MiXCR, TCRdb reprocessed the public reads and kept productive beta chains. A single entry per CDR3 protein holds the most common genes and DNA from its merged rows. The sample yields approximately 260,000 distinct CDR3 sequences; 18% were counted once. About a third of the sample lies in the top ten. Sequenced sample: blood, either unsorted or a sorted T cell fraction (not recorded which). The receptor set was obtained from a male donor with ankylosing spondylitis or in good health (not recorded which).

This clonotype has more than one count but fewer than ten. V gene TRBV29-1 combines with J gene TRBJ2-1; TRBD1 matches at 8 bases. With V trimmed by 3 bases and J by 7 bases, 11 bases remained unmatched. There are 15 residues in the CDR3. CDR1 is SQVTM and CDR2 is ANQGSEA in the germline V gene. The CDR3 DNA sequence: TGCAGCGTTGAGTTAGCCCCCACAGGGGGAAATGAGCAGTTCTTC. Amino acids: CSVELAPTGGNEQFF.

This clonotype came up a few times. V and J are TRBV29-1 and TRBJ2-1; 12 bases fit TRBD2. The V gene's germline CDR1 is SQVTM and CDR2 ANQGSEA. The CDR3 runs to 14 residues. The V segment lost 5 bases and the J segment 4 bases; nucleotides outside the gene matches: 3. The CDR3: CSVQTSGGYNEQFF. The CDR3 DNA reads as TGCAGCGTTCAGACTAGCGGGGGATACAATGAGCAGTTCTTC.

This clonotype was counted at least ten times. V is TRBV6-2 or TRBV6-3 and J is TRBJ2-5; D is unresolved. V dropped 6 bases and J dropped 4 bases, with 9 bases sitting between them. The CDR3 has 12 residues. CDR1 MNHEY and CDR2 SVGEGT come from the germline V gene. The CDR3 sequence is CASSVSGETQYF. In DNA, the CDR3 is TGTGCCAGCAGCGTTTCAGGAGAGACCCAGTACTTC.

This clonotype turned up a few times. The gene calls are TRBV5-1 and TRBJ2-7; no reliable D call. The germline V and J ends were trimmed by 0 bases and 0 bases, with 13 bases remaining between them. The CDR3 sequence is 16 residues long. Germline V gene lookup returns CDR1 SGHRS and CDR2 YFSETQ. CDR3 sequence: CASSLDEGWSSYEQYF. In DNA, the CDR3 is TGCGCCAGCAGCTTGGATGAAGGCTGGAGCTCCTACGAGCAGTACTTC.

V gene TRBV20-1 combines with J gene TRBJ2-3; 10 bases match TRBD2. The length of the CDR3 is 17 residues. The trim removed 0 bases at V and 2 bases at J, leaving 8 bases unmatched. Germline V lookup: CDR1 DFQATT, CDR2 SNEGSKA (reference sequence). CDR3 sequence: CSARDPPGLAVTDTQYF. For the CDR3, the DNA is TGCAGTGCTAGAGATCCCCCAGGACTAGCGGTCACAGATACGCAGTATTTT.

This clonotype was recorded a few times. The chain is built from TRBV4-3 and TRBJ1-2; D might be TRBD1 (5 bases). The CDR3 covers 15 residues. With 1 base removed from V and 1 base from J, the gap between germline ends came to 10 bases. The germline gives CDR1 LGHNA, CDR2 YSLEER. This CDR3 is CASSQAGSLNYGYTF. CDR3 coding DNA: TGCGCCAGCAGCCAAGCAGGGTCCCTTAACTATGGCTACACCTTC.

This chain uses TRBV3-1 with TRBJ2-7; TRBD2 agrees at 14 bases. In germline, CDR1 is LGHDT, CDR2 YNNKEL (reference sequence). The junction had 5 bases not matched to a gene; V was cut back by 1 base and J by 0 bases. CDR3 length equals 18 residues. The CDR3 sequence is CASSQGLAGGYYSYEQYF. In DNA form, the CDR3 reads TGTGCCAGCAGCCAAGGACTAGCGGGAGGGTACTACTCCTACGAGCAGTACTTC.

V gene TRBV2 combines with J gene TRBJ1-5; D not certain. Germline assignment: CDR1 SNHLY and CDR2 FYNNEI. V shed 1 base and J shed 7 bases, with 8 bases lying between them. The CDR3 loop spans 13 amino acids. CDR3 amino acids: CASSEVGGQPQHF. In DNA form, the CDR3 reads TGTGCCAGCAGTGAAGTTGGCGGACAGCCCCAGCATTTT. Combining the CDR3 with reference TRBV2 and TRBJ1-5 gives the whole variable domain EPEVTQTPSHQVTQMGQEVILRCVPISNHLYFYWYRQILGQKVEFLVSFYNNEISEKSEIFDDQFSVERPDGSNFTLKIRSTKLEDSAMYFCASSEVGGQPQHFGDGTRLSIL.

This clonotype was seen ten or more times. This chain links TRBV4-3 with TRBJ1-1; D possibly corresponds to TRBD1 (5 bases). This CDR3 is 13 amino acids long. Trimming removed 1 base from V and 5 bases from J, with 8 bases in between. Germline CDR1 is LGHNA and CDR2 is YSLEER. CDR3 loop: CASSQVGATEAFF. The CDR3 DNA follows: TGCGCCAGCAGCCAAGTAGGGGCGACTGAAGCTTTCTTT.